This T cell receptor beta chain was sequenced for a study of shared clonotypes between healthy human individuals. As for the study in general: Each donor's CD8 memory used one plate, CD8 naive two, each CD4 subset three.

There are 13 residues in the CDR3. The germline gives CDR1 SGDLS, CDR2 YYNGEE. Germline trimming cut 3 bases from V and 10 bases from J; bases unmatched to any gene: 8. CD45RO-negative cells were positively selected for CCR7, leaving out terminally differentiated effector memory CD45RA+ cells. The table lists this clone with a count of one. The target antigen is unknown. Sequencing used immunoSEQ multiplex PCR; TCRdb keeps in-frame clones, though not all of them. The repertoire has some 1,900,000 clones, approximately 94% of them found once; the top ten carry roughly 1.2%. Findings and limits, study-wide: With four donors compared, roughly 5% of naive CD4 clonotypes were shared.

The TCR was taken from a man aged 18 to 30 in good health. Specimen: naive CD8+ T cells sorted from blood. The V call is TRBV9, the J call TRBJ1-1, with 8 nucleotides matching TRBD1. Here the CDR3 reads CASSGSQGDGAFF. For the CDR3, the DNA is TGTGCCAGCAGCGGTTCACAGGGGGACGGAGCTTTCTTT.